The 28 T cell receptor beta chains below all came from one sample that was sequenced in a study of blood T cell repertoires in COVID-19. The assay was immunoSEQ multiplex PCR, and TCRdb's table has in-frame clones only and misses some. The sample shows some 260,000 clones, about 88% of them seen only once. Material: PBMCs or T cells enriched from blood (not recorded which). These receptors were taken from a man between 25 and 39 years old with acute COVID-19.

The chain combines TRBV19 with TRBJ1-1; 9 nucleotides align to TRBD1. In germline, CDR1 is LNHDA, CDR2 SQIVND (reference sequence). This CDR3 region has 15 residues. Trimming removed 7 bases from V and 4 bases from J; junction bases left unmatched: 10. The CDR3 region has the DNA TGTGCCAGTACCAGGGACAGGGTATGGGGCACTGAAGCTTTCTTT. This translates into CASTRDRVWGTEAFF.

In its sample, this clone was seen a few times. The genes are TRBV5-1 and TRBJ2-1, with TRBD2 identical over 12 bases. Germline V lookup: CDR1 SGHRS, CDR2 YFSETQ. J gave up 6 bases and V 3 bases, and 4 bases lay outside the gene matches. The CDR3 loop spans 15 amino acids. The CDR3 DNA is TGCGCCAGCAGCTCCGGACTAGCGGGGTTCAATGAGCAGTTCTTC. Its translation is CASSSGLAGFNEQFF.

The chain has TRBV19 and TRBJ2-6, with D perhaps TRBD2 (5 bases). V lost 4 bases and J 3 bases, leaving 16 bases between the germline ends. Germline CDR1 is LNHDA and CDR2 is SQIVND (reference sequence). The CDR3 contains 17 residues. This chain's CDR3 is CASSTELGSGGANVLTF. The CDR3 region has the DNA TGTGCCAGTAGTACAGAACTAGGTTCGGGTGGGGCCAACGTCCTGACTTTC.

This sequence joins TRBV6-5 and TRBJ2-2; 10 bases are shared with TRBD1. Germline lookup yields CDR1 MNHEY and CDR2 SVGAGI. V dropped 6 bases and J dropped 11; count of bases not matched to a gene: 6. CDR3 size: 13 residues. CDR3 DNA: TGTGCCAGCAGCCACGGACAGGGGGGAGAGCTGTTTTTT. Its translation: CASSHGQGGELFF.

This clone has a single count. This rearrangement joins TRBV9 to TRBJ2-3; TRBD2 is a possible D gene (6 bases). Trimming cost V 4 bases and J 4 bases, with 16 bases left between them. Per germline, CDR1 SGDLS and CDR2 YYNGEE. The CDR3 loop spans 15 amino acids. The CDR3 nucleotides read TGTGCCAGCAGCAGGGACTCGATCCCTGCAGATACGCAGTATTTT. This translates into CASSRDSIPADTQYF.

The rearrangement links TRBV10-1 to TRBJ1-1, with unresolved D. V gave up 0 bases and J gave up 5 bases, with 7 bases separating them. The CDR3 has 13 residues. Per germline, CDR1 WNHNN and CDR2 SYGVQD (reference sequence). The CDR3 coding sequence is TGCGCCAGCAGTGAGTCGGAGGAAACTGAAGCTTTCTTT. It yields the protein CASSESEETEAFF.

J is TRBJ1-6 and V is TRBV5-6; 8 nucleotides align to TRBD1. Per germline, CDR1 SGHDT and CDR2 YYEEEE. This CDR3 has 15 residues. J lost 9 bases, V lost 4 bases, and 9 bases had no gene match. CDR3 loop: CASSPGQGLGSPLHF. The CDR3 nucleotides read TGTGCCAGCAGCCCCGGACAGGGCCTGGGTTCACCCCTCCACTTT.

The chain couples TRBV28 to TRBJ2-2, with 8 bases fitting TRBD1. The CDR3 runs to 12 residues. The J segment lost 4 bases and the V segment lost 10 bases, leaving 2 bases of the junction unmatched. Per the germline V gene, CDR1 is MDHEN and CDR2 is SYDVKM. CDR3 in DNA: TGTGCCACGGACAGGGCCACCGGGGAGCTGTTTTTT. Translation: CATDRATGELFF. The complete variable domain, with remaining parts taken from reference TRBV28 and TRBJ2-2, reads DVKVTQSSRYLVKRTGEKVFLECVQDMDHENMFWYRQDPGLGLRLIYFSYDVKMKEKGDIPEGYSVSREKKERFSLILESASTNQTSMYLCATDRATGELFFGEGSRLTVL.

The DNA of the CDR3 is TGTGCCAGCAGTACCTCCGGGACAGTCAACGAGCAGTACGTC. Encoded protein: CASSTSGTVNEQYV. The chain uses TRBV6-5 and TRBJ2-7; 7 bases agree with TRBD1. CDR1 is MNHEY, CDR2 SVGAGI, per germline. This CDR3 comprises 14 residues. Trimming cost V 5 bases and J 5 bases; bases outside gene matches: 9.

The J gene is TRBJ1-5, the V gene TRBV7-8; TRBD1 matches at 8 bases. The CDR3 totals 16 residues. Germline CDR1 reads SGHVS; CDR2 reads FQNEAQ. Trimming took 5 bases from V and 2 from J; bases not matched to a gene: 8. CDR3 in amino acids: CASSAGGQWGNQPQHF. For the CDR3, the DNA is TGTGCCAGCAGCGCAGGGGGCCAGTGGGGCAATCAGCCCCAGCATTTT.

The rearrangement uses TRBV12-3 or TRBV12-4 and TRBJ1-2; TRBD1 might be the D (5 bases). Trimming shortened V by 10 bases and J by 7 bases, and 19 bases separated the two germline ends. The CDR3 is made up of 13 amino acids. The DNA of the CDR3 is TGTGCCACCCACGGGGGGGGTGTACTTGGCTACACCTTC. Amino acids: CATHGGGVLGYTF.

This clone has just one count. The chain combines TRBV19 with TRBJ1-4; 9 bases agree with TRBD1. The V segment lost 5 bases and the J segment 4 bases; nucleotides outside the gene matches: 11. Germline V gives CDR1 LNHDA, CDR2 SQIVND (reference sequence). The CDR3 sequence is 17 residues long. The CDR3 reads CASSPGTGQSFNEKLFF. CDR3 nucleotide sequence: TGTGCCAGTAGTCCCGGGACAGGGCAGAGCTTTAATGAAAAACTGTTTTTT.

The genes are TRBV6-1 and TRBJ1-1; a weak D match, TRBD1 (6 bases). The germline CDR1 and CDR2 sequences are MNHNS and SASEGT. Trimming stripped 3 bases from V and 10 bases from J, with 21 bases between. The CDR3 runs to 15 residues. The CDR3 sequence is CASSDEKGERFGAFF. The CDR3 DNA reads TGTGCCAGCAGTGACGAAAAGGGGGAAAGATTTGGAGCTTTCTTT.

The chain combines TRBV28 with TRBJ2-7; D is possibly TRBD2 (5 bases). The CDR3 runs 13 residues. V was shortened by 2 bases and J by 7 bases, with 12 bases between the two germline ends. Germline CDR1 is MDHEN and CDR2 is SYDVKM. The CDR3 DNA sequence: TGTGCCAGCAGTTTAGCACCGGGGTGGGAGCAGTACGTC. Translated, it gives CASSLAPGWEQYV.

As DNA, the CDR3 is TGTGCCAGTCCGGGACTAGCGGGACGCTCCTACAATGAGCAGTTCTTC. Protein sequence: CASPGLAGRSYNEQFF. The V call is TRBV19, the J call TRBJ2-1; 13 positions match TRBD2. The CDR3 sequence is 16 residues long. CDR1 is LNHDA and CDR2 is SQIVND in the germline V gene (reference sequence). V shed 8 bases and J 0 bases; nucleotides not matched to a gene: 4. The full variable domain, its missing parts supplied by reference TRBV19 and TRBJ2-1, is DGGITQSPKYLFRKEGQNVTLSCEQNLNHDAMYWYRQDPGQGLRLIYYSQIVNDFQKGDIAEGYSVSREKKESFPLTVTSAQKNPTAFYLCASPGLAGRSYNEQFFGPGTRLTVL.

In regard to this clone: The junction differs from germline at one of its ends, possibly a read error. The chain employs TRBV5-1 and TRBJ1-5; 8 bases map to TRBD1. Per germline, CDR1 SGHRS and CDR2 YFSETQ. This CDR3 is 15 amino acids long. CDR3 nucleotide sequence: TGTGCCAGCAGCCAAGAGACAGGGGCGAAAGAGCCCCAGCATTTT. Translation: CASSQETGAKEPQHF.

This chain links TRBV4-2 with TRBJ2-2, with D perhaps TRBD2 (7 bases). The CDR3 loop spans 14 amino acids. Germline V CDR1 and CDR2: LGHNA, YNFKEQ. V was shortened by 3 bases and J by 6 bases, with 11 bases between the two germline ends. CDR3 DNA: TGTGCCAGCAGCCAGGGGGCGGGAGCCGGGGAGCTGTTTTTT. Protein: CASSQGAGAGELFF.

The chain is built from TRBV5-8 and TRBJ1-2, with 7 positions matching TRBD1. Germline V gene sequence: CDR1 SGHTS, CDR2 YDEGEE. The CDR3 runs 15 residues. The junction had 8 bases not matched to a gene; V was cut back by 2 bases and J by 4 bases. CDR3 amino acids: CASSLIRAGGYGYTF. CDR3 nucleotides: TGTGCCAGCAGCTTAATCCGGGCAGGGGGCTATGGCTACACCTTC. Full variable domain (outside the CDR3, taken from reference TRBV5-8 and TRBJ1-2): EAGVTQSPTHLIKTRGQQATLRCSPISGHTSVYWYQQALGLGLQFLLWYDEGEERNRGNFPPRFSGRQFPNYSSELNVNALELEDSALYLCASSLIRAGGYGYTFGSGTRLTVV.

V is TRBV4-3 and J is TRBJ2-1, with D perhaps TRBD1 (7 bases). Germline-derived CDR1 and CDR2 are LGHNA and YSLEER. This CDR3 is built from 16 residues. Trimming left V 0 bases short and J 3 bases short, with 12 bases between. The CDR3 DNA reads TGCGCCAGCAGCCAAGAAGGAGGGGGCGGCTACAATGAGCAGTTCTTC. Residues: CASSQEGGGGYNEQFF.

This chain links TRBV28 with TRBJ1-5, with 7 bases fitting TRBD1. The CDR3 totals 18 residues. Germline V lookup: CDR1 MDHEN, CDR2 SYDVKM. With V trimmed by 7 bases and J by 3 bases, 18 bases remained unmatched. CDR3 sequence (DNA): TGTGCCAGCAATACAAGAAGTCGAGGGGGCCAAAACAATCAGCCCCAGCATTTT. Translated: CASNTRSRGGQNNQPQHF.

The J gene is TRBJ1-1, the V gene TRBV19, with D possibly being TRBD1 (5 bases). The germline CDR1 and CDR2 sequences are LNHDA and SQIVND (reference sequence). V was trimmed by 5 bases and J by 4 bases, leaving 20 bases between them. This CDR3 contains 16 residues. The CDR3 loop reads CASSPRMDPGGTEAFF. Written as DNA, the CDR3 is TGTGCCAGTAGTCCGAGAATGGATCCCGGGGGCACTGAAGCTTTCTTT. The variable domain in full, completed from reference TRBV19 and TRBJ1-1, reads DGGITQSPKYLFRKEGQNVTLSCEQNLNHDAMYWYRQDPGQGLRLIYYSQIVNDFQKGDIAEGYSVSREKKESFPLTVTSAQKNPTAFYLCASSPRMDPGGTEAFFGQGTRLTVV.

The V call is TRBV27, the J call TRBJ2-2; 12 bases align to TRBD2. This CDR3 is 17 amino acids long. Trimming took 7 bases from V and 1 from J; bases not matched to a gene: 7. Looked up from germline, CDR1 is MNHEY and CDR2 is SMNVEV (reference sequence). CDR3 protein: CASTGTSGYLNTGELFF. In nucleotides, the CDR3 is TGTGCCAGCACCGGGACTAGCGGGTATCTGAACACCGGGGAGCTGTTTTTT.

The genes are TRBV28 and TRBJ1-5; 9 bases align to TRBD1. The CDR3 is 14 residues long. The V gene end was trimmed by 3 bases and the J gene end by 4 bases; junction bases not matched to a gene: 1. In germline, CDR1 is MDHEN, CDR2 SYDVKM. The CDR3, as DNA: TGTGCCAGCAGTTTCGGGACAGGGAATCAGCCCCAGCATTTT. Its protein product is CASSFGTGNQPQHF.

This clone came up once. This sequence joins TRBV14 and TRBJ2-7; no definite D call. CDR3 length equals 13 residues. Trimming pared 0 bases from V and 6 bases from J, leaving 9 bases between. Germline CDR1 and CDR2: SGHDN and FVKESK. CDR3 DNA: TGTGCCAGCAGCCAAGAAGTTTTGAGCGAGCAGTACGTC. This sequence encodes CASSQEVLSEQYV.

This clone was recorded only once. The CDR3 reads CASRGQIKNYGYTF. The CDR3 DNA follows: TGTGCCAGCAGGGGACAGATCAAAAACTATGGCTACACCTTC. This chain joins TRBV2 and TRBJ1-2; 7 positions agree with TRBD1. The CDR3 extends over 14 amino acids. Germline CDR1 SNHLY, CDR2 FYNNEI. V dropped 6 bases and J dropped 2; count of bases not matched to a gene: 6.

The V gene is TRBV6-4, the J gene TRBJ2-2; 8 nucleotides align to TRBD2. V dropped 2 bases and J dropped 6; count of bases not matched to a gene: 8. This CDR3 contains 16 residues. CDR1 and CDR2 (germline): MRHNA, SNTAGT. The CDR3 loop is CASSDHGTSNPGELFF. CDR3 DNA: TGTGCCAGCAGTGACCACGGGACTAGTAACCCCGGGGAGCTGTTTTTT.

The rearrangement links TRBV11-2 to TRBJ1-4; D is uncertain. The CDR3 has 15 residues. V lost 1 base, J lost 6 bases, and 12 bases lay in between. The germline gives CDR1 SGHAT, CDR2 FQNNGV. The CDR3: CASSLVVSGDEKLFF. The CDR3 region has the DNA TGTGCCAGCAGCTTAGTAGTTTCGGGAGATGAAAAACTGTTTTTT. The full variable domain, its missing parts supplied by reference TRBV11-2 and TRBJ1-4, is EAGVAQSPRYKIIEKRQSVAFWCNPISGHATLYWYQQILGQGPKLLIQFQNNGVVDDSQLPKDRFSAERLKGVDSTLKIQPAKLEDSAVYLCASSLVVSGDEKLFFGSGTQLSVL.

This chain joins TRBV19 and TRBJ2-1, with D possibly TRBD2 on 6 matching bases. Between the trimmed V and J ends, which lost 5 bases and 0 bases, there was a span of 11 bases. This CDR3 spans 15 amino acids. Per the germline V gene, CDR1 is LNHDA and CDR2 is SQIVND (reference sequence). The CDR3 loop is CASSYQRASYNEQFF. The CDR3 DNA reads TGTGCCAGTAGTTATCAGCGGGCCTCCTACAATGAGCAGTTCTTC.